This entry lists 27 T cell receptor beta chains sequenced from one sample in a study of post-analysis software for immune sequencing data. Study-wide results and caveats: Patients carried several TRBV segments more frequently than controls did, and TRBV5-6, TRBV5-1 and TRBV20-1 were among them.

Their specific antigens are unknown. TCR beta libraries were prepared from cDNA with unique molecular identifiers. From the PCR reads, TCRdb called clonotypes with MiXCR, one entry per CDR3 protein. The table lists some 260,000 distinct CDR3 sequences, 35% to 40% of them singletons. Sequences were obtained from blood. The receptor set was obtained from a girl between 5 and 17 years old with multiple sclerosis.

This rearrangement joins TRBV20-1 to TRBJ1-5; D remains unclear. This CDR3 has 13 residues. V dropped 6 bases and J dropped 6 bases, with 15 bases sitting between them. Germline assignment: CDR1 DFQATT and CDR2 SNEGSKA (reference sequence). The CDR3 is CSARPAGGQPQHF. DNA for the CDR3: TGCAGTGCAAGGCCTGCGGGAGGTCAGCCCCAGCATTTT.

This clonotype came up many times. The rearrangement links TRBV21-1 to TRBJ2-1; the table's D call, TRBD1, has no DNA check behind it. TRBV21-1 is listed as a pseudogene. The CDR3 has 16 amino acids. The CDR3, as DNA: TGTGCCAGCAGCACCGATTCTCGACAGAACTCCAATGAGCAGTTCTTC. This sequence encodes CASSTDSRQNSNEQFF.

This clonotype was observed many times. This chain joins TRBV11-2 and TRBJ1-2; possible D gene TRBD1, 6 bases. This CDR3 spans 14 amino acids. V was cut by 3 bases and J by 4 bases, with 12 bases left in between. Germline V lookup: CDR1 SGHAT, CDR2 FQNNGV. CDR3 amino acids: CASSFGRGAYGYTF. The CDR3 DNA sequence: TGTGCCAGCAGCTTTGGCAGGGGAGCCTATGGCTACACCTTC.

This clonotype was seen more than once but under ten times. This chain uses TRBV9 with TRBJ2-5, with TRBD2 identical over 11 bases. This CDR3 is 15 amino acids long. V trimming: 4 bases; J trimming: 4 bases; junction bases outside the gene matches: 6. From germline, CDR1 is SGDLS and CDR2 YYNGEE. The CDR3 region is CASSISGRVGETQYF. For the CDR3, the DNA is TGTGCCAGCAGCATTAGCGGGAGGGTTGGAGAGACCCAGTACTTC.

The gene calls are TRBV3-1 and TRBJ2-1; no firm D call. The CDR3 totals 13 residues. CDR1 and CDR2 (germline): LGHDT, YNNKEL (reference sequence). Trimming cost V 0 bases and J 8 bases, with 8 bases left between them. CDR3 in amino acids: CASSQDKGHEQFF. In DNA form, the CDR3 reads TGTGCCAGCAGCCAAGATAAGGGTCATGAGCAGTTCTTC.

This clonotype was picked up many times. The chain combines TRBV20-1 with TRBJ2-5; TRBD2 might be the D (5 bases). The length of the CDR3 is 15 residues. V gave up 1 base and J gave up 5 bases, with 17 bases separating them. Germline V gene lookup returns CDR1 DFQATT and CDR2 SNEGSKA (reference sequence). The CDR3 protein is CSARALVGDRETQYF. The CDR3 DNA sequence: TGCAGTGCTAGAGCTCTCGTCGGGGATAGGGAGACCCAGTACTTC.

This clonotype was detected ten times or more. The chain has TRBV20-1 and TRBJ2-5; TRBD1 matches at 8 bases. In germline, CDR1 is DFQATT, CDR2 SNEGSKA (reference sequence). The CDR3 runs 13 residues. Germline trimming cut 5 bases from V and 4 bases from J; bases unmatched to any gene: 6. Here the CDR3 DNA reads TGCAGTGCTCAGGGGGCGCCGGGAGAGACCCAGTACTTC. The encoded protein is CSAQGAPGETQYF.

The CDR3 sequence is CATSRDLAGKSSGNTIYF. The CDR3 DNA sequence: TGTGCCACCAGCAGAGATTTGGCAGGGAAAAGCTCTGGAAACACCATATATTTT. The chain is built from TRBV15 and TRBJ1-3; possibly TRBD1 for D (5 bases). There are 18 residues in the CDR3. V lost 0 bases, J lost 0 bases, and 15 bases lay in between. The germline V gene has CDR1 LNHNV and CDR2 YYDKDF (reference sequence).

DNA for the CDR3: TGTGCCAGCAGCGTGAGACAGAAGGATGAAAGAAGGTTTTTT. This translates into CASSVRQKDERRFF. The V and J genes are TRBV9 and TRBJ1-4, with D maybe TRBD1 (5 bases). V lost 2 bases and J 16 bases, leaving 21 bases between the germline ends. Germline V gives CDR1 SGDLS, CDR2 YYNGEE. The CDR3 sequence is 14 residues long. Full variable domain (outside the CDR3, taken from reference TRBV9 and TRBJ1-4): DSGVTQTPKHLITATGQRVTLRCSPRSGDLSVYWYQQSLDQGLQFLIQYYNGEERAKGNILERFSAQQFPDLHSELNLSSLELGDSALYFCASSVRQKDERRFFGSGTQLSVL.

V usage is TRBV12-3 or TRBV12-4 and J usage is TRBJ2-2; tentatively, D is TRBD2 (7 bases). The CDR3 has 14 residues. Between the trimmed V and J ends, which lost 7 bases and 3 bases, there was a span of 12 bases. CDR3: CASTRRGHTGELFF. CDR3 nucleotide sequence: TGTGCCAGCACCCGGCGGGGGCACACCGGGGAGCTGTTTTTT.

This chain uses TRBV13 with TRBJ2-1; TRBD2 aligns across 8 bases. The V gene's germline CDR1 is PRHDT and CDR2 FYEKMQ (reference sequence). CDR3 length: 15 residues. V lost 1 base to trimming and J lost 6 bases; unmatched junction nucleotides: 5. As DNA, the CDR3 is TGTGCCAGCAGCTTAGTTGCGGGGGGCCTCAATGAGCAGTTCTTC. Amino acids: CASSLVAGGLNEQFF.

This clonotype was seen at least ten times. CDR3 nucleotide sequence: TGTGCCATCACCCCGGAAATCTTCACAGATACGCAGTATTTT. Translating gives CAITPEIFTDTQYF. The V gene is TRBV10-3, the J gene TRBJ2-3; D is undetermined. The CDR3 is 14 amino acids. V shed 7 bases and J shed 2 bases, with 13 bases lying between them. CDR1 and CDR2 from the germline V gene are ENHRY and SYGVKD.

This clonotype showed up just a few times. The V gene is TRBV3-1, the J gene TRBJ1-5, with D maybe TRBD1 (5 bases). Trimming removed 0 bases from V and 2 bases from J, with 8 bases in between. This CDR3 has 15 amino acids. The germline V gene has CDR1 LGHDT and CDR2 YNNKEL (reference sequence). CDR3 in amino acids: CASSQDPGRNQPQHF. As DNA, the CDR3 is TGTGCCAGCAGCCAAGATCCGGGACGCAATCAGCCCCAGCATTTT.

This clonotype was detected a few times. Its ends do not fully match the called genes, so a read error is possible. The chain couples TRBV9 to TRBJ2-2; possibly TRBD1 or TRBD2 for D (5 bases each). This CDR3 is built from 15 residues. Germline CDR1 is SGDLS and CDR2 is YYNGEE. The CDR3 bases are TGTGCCAGCAGCGTAATAGAGGGGAACGCCGGGGAGCTGTTTTTT. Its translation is CASSVIEGNAGELFF. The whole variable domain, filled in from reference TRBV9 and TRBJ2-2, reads DSGVTQTPKHLITATGQRVTLRCSPRSGDLSVYWYQQSLDQGLQFLIQYYNGEERAKGNILERFSAQQFPDLHSELNLSSLELGDSALYFCASSVIEGNAGELFFGEGSRLTVL.

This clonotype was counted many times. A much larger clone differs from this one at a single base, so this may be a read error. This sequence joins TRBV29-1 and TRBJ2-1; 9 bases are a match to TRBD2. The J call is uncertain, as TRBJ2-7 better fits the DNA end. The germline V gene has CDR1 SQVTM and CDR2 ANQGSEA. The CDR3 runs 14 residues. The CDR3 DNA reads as TGCAGCGTTGTAGGGACTAGCAACCCCAATGAGCAGTACTTC. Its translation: CSVVGTSNPNEQYF.

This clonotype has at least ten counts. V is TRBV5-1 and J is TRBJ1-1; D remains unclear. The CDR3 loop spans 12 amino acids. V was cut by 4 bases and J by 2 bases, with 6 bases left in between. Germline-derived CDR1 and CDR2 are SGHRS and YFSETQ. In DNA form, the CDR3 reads TGCGCCAGCAGCGCCAGTAACACTGAAGCTTTCTTT. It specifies CASSASNTEAFF.

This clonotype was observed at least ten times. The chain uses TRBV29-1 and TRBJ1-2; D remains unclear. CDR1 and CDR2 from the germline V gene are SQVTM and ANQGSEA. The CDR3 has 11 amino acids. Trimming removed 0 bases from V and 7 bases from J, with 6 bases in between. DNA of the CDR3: TGCAGCGTTGAAGATAGAGCTGGCTACACCTTC. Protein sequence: CSVEDRAGYTF.

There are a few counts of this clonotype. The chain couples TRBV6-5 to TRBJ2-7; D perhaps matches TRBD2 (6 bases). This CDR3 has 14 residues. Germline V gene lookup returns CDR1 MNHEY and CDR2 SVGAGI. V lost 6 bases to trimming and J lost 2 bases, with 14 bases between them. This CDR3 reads CASRRAGRAYEQYF. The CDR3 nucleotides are TGTGCCAGCAGGAGAGCGGGCCGCGCCTACGAGCAGTACTTC.

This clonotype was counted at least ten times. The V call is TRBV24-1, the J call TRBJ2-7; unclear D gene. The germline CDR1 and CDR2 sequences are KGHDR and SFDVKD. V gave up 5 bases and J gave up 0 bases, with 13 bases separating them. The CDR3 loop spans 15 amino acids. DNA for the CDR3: TGTGCCACCAGTGGCGAACATTCGAGCTCCTACGAGCAGTACTTC. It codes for CATSGEHSSSYEQYF.

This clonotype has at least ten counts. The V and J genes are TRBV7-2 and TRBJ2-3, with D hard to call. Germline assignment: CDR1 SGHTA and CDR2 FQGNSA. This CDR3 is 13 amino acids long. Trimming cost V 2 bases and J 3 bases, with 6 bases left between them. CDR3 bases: TGTGCCAGCAGCTTATATGTGACAGATACGCAGTATTTT. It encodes CASSLYVTDTQYF. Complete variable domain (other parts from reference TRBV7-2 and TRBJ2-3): GAGVSQSPSNKVTEKGKDVELRCDPISGHTALYWYRQSLGQGLEFLIYFQGNSAPDKSGLPSDRFSAERTGGSVSTLTIQRTQQEDSAVYLCASSLYVTDTQYFGPGTRLTVL.

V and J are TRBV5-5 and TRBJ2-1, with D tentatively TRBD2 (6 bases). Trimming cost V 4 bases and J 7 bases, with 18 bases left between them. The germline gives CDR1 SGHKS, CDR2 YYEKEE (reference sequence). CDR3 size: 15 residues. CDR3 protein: CASSLRDSRWNEQFF. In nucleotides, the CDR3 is TGTGCCAGCAGCCTCCGGGACTCAAGGTGGAATGAGCAGTTCTTC.

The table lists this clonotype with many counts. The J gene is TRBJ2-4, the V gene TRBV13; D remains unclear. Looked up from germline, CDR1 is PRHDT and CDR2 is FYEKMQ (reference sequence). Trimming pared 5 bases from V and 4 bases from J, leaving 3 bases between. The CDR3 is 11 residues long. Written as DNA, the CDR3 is TGTGCCAGCAGCGCAAAAAACATTCAGTACTTC. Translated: CASSAKNIQYF.

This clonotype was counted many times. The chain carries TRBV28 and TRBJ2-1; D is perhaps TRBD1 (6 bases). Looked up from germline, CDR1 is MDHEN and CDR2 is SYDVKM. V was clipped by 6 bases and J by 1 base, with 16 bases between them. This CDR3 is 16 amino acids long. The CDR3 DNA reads TGTGCCAGCAGCTCTGAATGGGGGACATCCTACAATGAGCAGTTCTTC. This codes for CASSSEWGTSYNEQFF.

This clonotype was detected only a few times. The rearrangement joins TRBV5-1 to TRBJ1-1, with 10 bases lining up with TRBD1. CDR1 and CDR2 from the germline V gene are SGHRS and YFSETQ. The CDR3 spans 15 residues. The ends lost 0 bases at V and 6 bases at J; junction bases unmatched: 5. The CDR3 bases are TGCGCCAGCAGCTTGGACGGGACAGGGGCGGCTGAAGCTTTCTTT. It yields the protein CASSLDGTGAAEAFF.

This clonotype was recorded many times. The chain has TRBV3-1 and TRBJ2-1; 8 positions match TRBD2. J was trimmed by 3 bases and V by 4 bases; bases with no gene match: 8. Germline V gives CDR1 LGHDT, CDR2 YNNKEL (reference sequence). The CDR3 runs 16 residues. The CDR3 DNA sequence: TGTGCCAGCAGCCCCTTAGGCGGGGGGTTCTACAATGAGCAGTTCTTC. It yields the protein CASSPLGGGFYNEQFF.

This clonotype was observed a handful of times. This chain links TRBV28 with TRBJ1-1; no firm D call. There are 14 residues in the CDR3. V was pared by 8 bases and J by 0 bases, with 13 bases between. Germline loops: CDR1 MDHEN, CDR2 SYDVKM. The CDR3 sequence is CASLTNVMNTEAFF. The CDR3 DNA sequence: TGTGCCAGCCTCACTAACGTGATGAACACTGAAGCTTTCTTT.

The CDR3 DNA follows: TGTGCCAGCAGCTTAGAAGGGACAAATCCTCAGCCCCAGCATTTT. Translating it yields CASSLEGTNPQPQHF. V and J are TRBV7-2 and TRBJ1-5, with D maybe TRBD1 (6 bases). Germline V gene sequence: CDR1 SGHTA, CDR2 FQGNSA. CDR3 length equals 15 residues. Trimming removed 1 base from V and 6 bases from J, with 13 bases in between.